These T cell receptor beta chains were read from a single sample in a study of cytomegalovirus exposure and HLA in healthy donors. The assay was immunoSEQ multiplex PCR, and TCRdb's table has in-frame clones only and misses some. The sample holds 140,000 to 150,000 clones. Material: PBMCs. The receptors shown here come from a male donor in good health and CMV-seronegative. Both conserved end residues are part of each CDR3. Fields, in order: J gene, V gene, CDR3 length, CDR3 protein.

J: TRBJ1-5
V: TRBV7-8
length: 16
CDR3: CASSFYTGQVEQPQHF

J: TRBJ2-1
V: TRBV7-7
length: 17
CDR3: CASSSASGRVSTNEQFF

J: TRBJ1-1
V: TRBV19
length: 12
CDR3: CASTADRVEAFF

J: TRBJ2-1
V: TRBV5-6
length: 16
CDR3: CASSYRGSGRAGEQFF

J: TRBJ1-5
V: TRBV19
length: 15
CDR3: CASSISDSPNQPQHF

J: TRBJ1-1
V: TRBV5-8
length: 14
CDR3: CASSLAWSHTEAFF

J: TRBJ2-3
V: TRBV28
length: 17
CDR3: CASSSPASGGSTDTQYF

J: TRBJ1-2
V: TRBV29-1
length: 13
CDR3: CSVEVVQGWGYTF

J: TRBJ2-7
V: TRBV7-9
length: 15
CDR3: CASSSPQGSSYEQYF

J: TRBJ1-3
V: TRBV14
length: 18
CDR3: CASSQYGGAGSSGNTIYF

J: TRBJ1-1
V: TRBV27
length: 13
CDR3: CASSLAENTEAFF

J: TRBJ1-4
V: TRBV5-1
length: 15
CDR3: CASSLPQGLNEKLFF

J: TRBJ1-6
V: TRBV27
length: 20
CDR3: CASSLYPGGGTSSYNSPLHF

J: TRBJ2-1
V: TRBV2
length: 13
CDR3: CASSGDRGDEQFF

J: TRBJ2-2
V: TRBV18
length: 17
CDR3: CASSSLARRSNTGELFF

J: TRBJ1-1
V: TRBV28
length: 14
CDR3: CASSFSPSGTEAFF